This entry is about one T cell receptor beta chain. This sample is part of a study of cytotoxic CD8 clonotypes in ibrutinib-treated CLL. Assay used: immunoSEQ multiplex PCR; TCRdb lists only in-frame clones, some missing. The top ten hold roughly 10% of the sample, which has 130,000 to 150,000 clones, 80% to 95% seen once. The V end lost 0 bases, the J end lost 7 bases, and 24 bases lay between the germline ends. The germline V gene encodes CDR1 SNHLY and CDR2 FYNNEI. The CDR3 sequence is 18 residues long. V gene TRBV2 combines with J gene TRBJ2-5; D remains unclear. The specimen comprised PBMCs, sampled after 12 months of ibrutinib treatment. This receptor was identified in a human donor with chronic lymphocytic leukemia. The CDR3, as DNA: TGTGCCAGCAGTGAAGCGCTTCATTCAGCCACCCCGCGAGCGACCCAGTACTTC. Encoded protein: CASSEALHSATPRATQYF.